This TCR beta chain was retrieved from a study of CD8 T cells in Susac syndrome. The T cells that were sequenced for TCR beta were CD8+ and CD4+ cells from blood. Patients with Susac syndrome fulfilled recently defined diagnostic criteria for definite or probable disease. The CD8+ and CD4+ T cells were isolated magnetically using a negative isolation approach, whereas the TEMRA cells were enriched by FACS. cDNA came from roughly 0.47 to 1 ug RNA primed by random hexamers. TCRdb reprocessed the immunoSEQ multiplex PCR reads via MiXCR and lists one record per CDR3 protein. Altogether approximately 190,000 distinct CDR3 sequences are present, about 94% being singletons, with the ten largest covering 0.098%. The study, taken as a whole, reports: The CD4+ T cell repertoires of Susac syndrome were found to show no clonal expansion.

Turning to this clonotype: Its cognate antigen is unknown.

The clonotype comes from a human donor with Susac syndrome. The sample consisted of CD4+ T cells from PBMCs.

This chain's CDR3 is CASSIRQANEQFF. In DNA form, the CDR3 reads TGTGCCAGCAGCATTCGACAGGCCAATGAGCAGTTCTTC. The V call is TRBV9, the J call TRBJ2-1, with D tentatively TRBD1 (6 bases). V was trimmed by 4 bases and J by 6 bases, leaving 11 bases between them. The germline V gene encodes CDR1 SGDLS and CDR2 YYNGEE. The CDR3 length is 13 residues.